This T cell receptor (beta chain) was captured by sequencing in a study of identical twins. Study findings and constraints: Conclusions were based on cross-sectional statistical analysis, without following the same donors. Fewer insertions characterized abundant cord blood beta clonotypes, whereas memory repertoires showed none. Out-of-frame alpha sequences shared by twins were enriched for low generation probability.

Germline V lookup: CDR1 MRHNA, CDR2 SNTAGT. Losses at the gene ends were 8 bases for V and 0 bases for J; bases not matched to a gene: 11. This CDR3 spans 17 amino acids. Template switching, a step in the protocol, added a universal primer site, and cDNA carried unique molecular identifiers. TCRdb reprocessed the 5' RACE reads via MiXCR and lists one record per CDR3 protein. The table has about 100,000 distinct CDR3 sequences, 5.9% seen once; the top ten hold more than 10%. Ten or more counts support this clonotype. Its antigen is not identified. The TCR originated in a woman aged 45-59 years in good health. The sequenced sample consisted of memory T cells sorted from blood. The V and J genes are TRBV6-4 and TRBJ1-5; 9 bases line up with TRBD1. Written as DNA, the CDR3 is TGTGCCAGCGGGACAGGGAGGAAGGGGACTAGCAATCAGCCCCAGCATTTT. Translating it yields CASGTGRKGTSNQPQHF.